Below, 9 T cell receptor beta chains from the same sample are listed, as sequenced in a study of T cell repertoires in cytomegalovirus infection. TCRdb re-called the reads with MiXCR, one entry per CDR3 protein. The sample consists of 300,000 to 400,000 distinct CDR3 sequences, 8% to 10% of them appearing once. The sequenced sample was PBMCs. Receptors originate from a human donor in good health (CMV status not recorded). Some clones in this sample may be carry-over from other donors' samples.

At least ten counts were recorded for this clonotype. The V call is TRBV12-3 or TRBV12-4, the J call TRBJ2-7; a weak D match, TRBD1 (6 bases). V dropped 4 bases and J dropped 7 bases, with 11 bases sitting between them. The CDR3 loop spans 12 amino acids. The CDR3 nucleotides are TGTGCCAGCAGTTCCCAGGGGTGGGAGCAGTACTTC. Translation: CASSSQGWEQYF.

This clonotype has only a few counts. The CDR3 nucleotides read TGTGCCAGCAGTTCCCCGGGACAGCGGGGCCAAGAGACCCAGTACTTC. Protein sequence: CASSSPGQRGQETQYF. The gene calls are TRBV12-3 or TRBV12-4 and TRBJ2-5; the D call may be TRBD1 or TRBD2 (7 bases each). Trimming removed 4 bases from V and 1 base from J, with 16 bases in between. The CDR3 sequence is 16 residues long.

In this sample, this clonotype turned up many times. The CDR3 DNA reads as TGTGCCAGCAGCCTACCCCCGGGACTCCCTAGCACAGATACGCAGTATTTT. The encoded protein is CASSLPPGLPSTDTQYF. This chain links TRBV6-1 with TRBJ2-3; possibly TRBD2 for D (6 bases). Germline V gene lookup returns CDR1 MNHNS and CDR2 SASEGT. This CDR3 has 17 amino acids. Trimming shortened V by 6 bases and J by 0 bases, and 19 bases separated the two germline ends.

The table lists this clonotype with many counts. The chain carries TRBV12-3 or TRBV12-4 and TRBJ2-1, with 9 positions matching TRBD2. V shed 1 base, J shed 3 bases, and the junction held 10 bases outside the gene matches. CDR3 length: 18 residues. CDR3 sequence: CASSLVVPGLARYNEQFF. The CDR3 coding sequence is TGTGCCAGCAGTTTAGTGGTCCCGGGACTAGCTCGCTACAATGAGCAGTTCTTC.

This clonotype has more than one count but fewer than ten. CDR3 nucleotide sequence: TGTGCCAGCAGTTTAAGGGGACTAGCGGGTCGTGAGCAGTTCTTC. Translated: CASSLRGLAGREQFF. This chain connects TRBV27 to TRBJ2-1; 12 nucleotides align to TRBD2. The CDR3 has 15 amino acids. The J segment lost 9 bases and the V segment lost 2 bases, leaving 5 bases of the junction unmatched. In germline, CDR1 is MNHEY, CDR2 SMNVEV (reference sequence).

This clonotype was recorded many times. The V and J genes are TRBV27 and TRBJ1-1, with TRBD1 matching 7 bases. The CDR3 is made up of 14 amino acids. CDR1 and CDR2 from the germline V gene are MNHEY and SMNVEV (reference sequence). The ends lost 3 bases at V and 4 bases at J; junction bases unmatched: 5. The CDR3 protein is CASSFRQGGTEAFF. CDR3 coding DNA: TGTGCCAGCAGTTTCCGACAGGGTGGCACTGAAGCTTTCTTT.

This clonotype showed up just a few times. The chain recombines TRBV11-2 with TRBJ1-2; no reliable D call. The germline V and J ends were trimmed by 5 bases and 7 bases, with 20 bases remaining between them. Germline V gene lookup returns CDR1 SGHAT and CDR2 FQNNGV. CDR3 length: 15 residues. CDR3 coding DNA: TGTGCCAGCAGCCTACCGCGGGCCTCCTGGAGTGGCTACACCTTC. It yields the protein CASSLPRASWSGYTF.

The DNA of the CDR3 is TGTGCCAGCAGCATAAGACTCGGGACAGACTATAATTCACCCCTCCACTTT. Amino acid sequence: CASSIRLGTDYNSPLHF. The chain uses TRBV6-6 and TRBJ1-6; 7 bases line up with TRBD1. J gave up 3 bases and V 6 bases, and 11 bases lay outside the gene matches. The CDR3 consists of 17 residues. CDR1 MNHNY and CDR2 SVGAGI come from the germline V gene (reference sequence).

This clonotype occurred a few times. V gene TRBV7-4 combines with J gene TRBJ2-1; 9 bases align to TRBD1. CDR1 and CDR2 (germline): SGHVT, SQSDAQ. Germline trimming cut 5 bases from V and 6 bases from J; bases unmatched to any gene: 5. The CDR3 has 14 residues. CDR3 amino acids: CASSGTGSLNEQFF. CDR3 coding DNA: TGTGCCAGCAGCGGGACAGGGTCCCTCAATGAGCAGTTCTTC.